Here is one TCR beta chain with its context. The CDR3 has 15 residues. CDR1 SGHTS and CDR2 YDEGEE come from the germline V gene. V was pared by 6 bases and J by 4 bases, with 17 bases between. TCRdb independently ran MiXCR on the RT-PCR reads; one entry per CDR3 protein. The sample lists about 680,000 distinct CDR3 sequences, 11% to 15% occurring once. V is TRBV5-8 and J is TRBJ1-3, with TRBD1 as a possible D gene (5 bases). The TCR sequence derives from a female donor in good health, serving as a healthy control. Sequenced sample: memory CD4+ T cells from blood. In DNA, the CDR3 is TGTGCCAGCAAAACTCGTTGGGGCTCGGGAAACACCATATATTTT. This translates into CASKTRWGSGNTIYF.